A selection of T cell receptor beta chains follows, all from one sample in a study of T cell repertoires in cytomegalovirus infection. TCRdb re-analysed the reads in MiXCR, keeping a single row per CDR3 protein. The repertoire includes 250,000 or so distinct CDR3 sequences, 10% to 15% of them detected once, and under 2% sits in the top ten. The sequenced sample consisted of PBMCs. The receptor source for this set is a human donor in good health (CMV status not recorded). Some clones in this sample may be carry-over from other donors' samples. Both conserved end residues are part of each CDR3. Each record gives: J gene, D gene, clone size, V gene, CDR3 protein, CDR3 DNA. The D gene is left open where the match is weak. The listing skips clone size in some rows; elsewhere it reads once, few, many or a size class.

>TRBJ1-6|-|many|TRBV20-1
CSARPGDGPLHF
TGCAGTGCTAGGCCAGGGGACGGGCCCCTCCACTTT
>TRBJ2-5|-|many|TRBV7-2
CASSGQETQYF
TGTGCCAGCAGCGGTCAAGAGACCCAGTACTTC
>TRBJ2-5|-|-|TRBV27
CASSPNPAETQYF
TGTGCCAGCAGTCCAAACCCCGCAGAGACCCAGTACTTC
>TRBJ2-3|-|medium-sized|TRBV7-2
CASSTGASVARADTQYF
TGTGCCAGCAGCACCGGGGCTAGCGTCGCACGAGCAGATACGCAGTATTTT
>TRBJ2-2|-|many|TRBV28
CASSLVVVVGSNTGELFF
TGTGCCAGCAGTTTGGTGGTCGTGGTTGGGTCGAACACCGGGGAGCTGTTTTTT
>TRBJ2-7|TRBD2|many|TRBV6-1
CASRSLAGAYEQYF
TGTGCCAGCAGGTCACTAGCGGGAGCCTACGAGCAGTACTTC
>TRBJ2-2|-|few|TRBV28
CASSLHRPGELFF
TGTGCCAGCAGTTTACACAGGCCCGGGGAGCTGTTTTTT
>TRBJ2-3|TRBD2|many|TRBV7-2
CASSPWGGGARDTQYF
TGTGCCAGCAGCCCATGGGGCGGGGGGGCCCGGGATACGCAGTATTTT
>TRBJ2-3|TRBD2|many|TRBV28
CASSSPGPGGRLDTQYF
TGTGCCAGCAGTTCCCCTGGGCCGGGCGGGAGGCTAGATACGCAGTATTTT
>TRBJ2-3|TRBD2|few|TRBV29-1
CSLLWASGGTGGTDTQYF
TGCAGCCTCTTATGGGCTAGCGGGGGCACCGGGGGGACAGATACGCAGTATTTT
>TRBJ2-4|-|-|TRBV20-1
CSARDRGAGRDIQYF
TGCAGTGCTAGAGATCGGGGTGCTGGACGGGACATTCAGTACTTC
>TRBJ1-1|-|many|TRBV7-3
CASSRGANTEAFF
TGTGCCAGCAGCCGAGGGGCCAACACTGAAGCTTTCTTT
>TRBJ2-5|TRBD2|-|TRBV29-1
CSVRTSGEPIETQYF
TGCAGCGTTCGGACTAGCGGGGAGCCAATAGAGACCCAGTACTTC
>TRBJ1-6|-|many|TRBV7-6
CASSYGGLGSPLHF
TGTGCCAGCAGCTACGGGGGCCTAGGTTCACCCCTCCACTTT
>TRBJ2-7|TRBD2|-|TRBV20-1
CSARATSGRPYEQYF
TGCAGTGCCCGAGCCACTAGCGGGAGGCCCTACGAGCAGTACTTC
>TRBJ2-2|-|few|TRBV2
CASSEVDHNTGELFF
TGTGCCAGCAGTGAAGTCGATCATAACACCGGGGAGCTGTTTTTT
>TRBJ2-7|-|few|TRBV5-1
CASSLTGTPEPPYEQYF
TGCGCCAGCAGCTTGACCGGGACTCCTGAACCTCCCTACGAGCAGTACTTC
>TRBJ2-7|TRBD2|many|TRBV7-2
CASSFSGTSSYEQYF
TGTGCCAGCAGCTTTAGCGGGACGAGCTCCTACGAGCAGTACTTC
>TRBJ1-1|-|-|TRBV19
CVSSITGNTEAFF
TGTGTCAGTAGTATTACCGGGAACACTGAAGCTTTCTTT
>TRBJ2-6|TRBD2|many|TRBV28
CASSLGRAWSGANVLTF
TGTGCCAGCAGTTTGGGGAGGGCTTGGTCTGGGGCCAACGTCCTGACTTTC
>TRBJ1-6|-|-|TRBV2
CASRTVYNSPLHF
TGTGCCAGCAGGACAGTCTATAATTCACCCCTCCACTTT
>TRBJ2-5|-|many|TRBV27
CASTSLGGVAKTQYF
TGTGCCAGCACCTCCCTGGGTGGAGTTGCAAAGACCCAGTACTTC
>TRBJ2-3|-|-|TRBV29-1
CSVDGTRNPSDTQYF
TGCAGCGTTGATGGGACAAGGAATCCGTCGGATACGCAGTATTTT
>TRBJ2-7|-|many|TRBV10-2
CASSESPGHGEQYF
TGCGCCAGCAGTGAGTCGCCAGGGCATGGCGAGCAGTACTTC
>TRBJ1-3|-|-|TRBV4-3
CASSQDSALAGNTIYF
TGCGCCAGCAGCCAAGACAGCGCTCTGGCTGGAAACACCATATATTTT
>TRBJ1-3|-|many|TRBV11-1
CASSFDGGPLSGNTIYF
TGTGCCAGCAGCTTTGACGGAGGCCCCCTCTCTGGAAACACCATATATTTT
>TRBJ1-4|-|few|TRBV2
CASRSPEKLFF
TGTGCCAGCAGATCGCCTGAAAAACTGTTTTTT
>TRBJ2-7|-|many|TRBV7-2
CASSSRAGEQYF
TGTGCCAGCAGCTCCCGGGCGGGGGAGCAGTACTTC
>TRBJ1-1|-|many|TRBV6-2/TRBV6-3
CASSYATDRNTEAFF
TGTGCCAGCAGTTACGCGACGGACAGGAACACTGAAGCTTTCTTT
>TRBJ2-1|-|-|TRBV5-6
CASSLGLASNEQFF
TGTGCCAGCAGCTTGGGGCTAGCGTCCAATGAGCAGTTCTTC
>TRBJ2-5|-|many|TRBV7-2
CASSQVGETQYF
TGTGCCAGCAGCCAAGTGGGAGAGACCCAGTACTTC
>TRBJ1-5|-|many|TRBV10-3
CAIGPGNQPQHF
TGTGCCATCGGGCCGGGCAATCAGCCCCAGCATTTT
>TRBJ2-7|-|-|TRBV28
CASSSHFPGGEQYF
TGTGCCAGCAGCTCTCACTTCCCCGGCGGCGAGCAGTACTTC
>TRBJ1-1|TRBD1|-|TRBV28
CASSSRDRGLNTEAFF
TGTGCCAGCAGTTCTCGGGACAGGGGGCTTAACACTGAAGCTTTCTTT
>TRBJ2-2|TRBD1|many|TRBV7-2
CASSTNGPGQGTGELFF
TGTGCCAGCAGCACTAACGGTCCGGGACAGGGTACCGGGGAGCTGTTTTTT
>TRBJ2-7|TRBD2|many|TRBV7-2
CASSPPRGGYEQYF
TGTGCCAGCAGCCCCCCGCGGGGGGGTTACGAGCAGTACTTC
>TRBJ1-3|-|many|TRBV6-1
CASRETPESSGNTIYF
TGTGCCAGCAGAGAGACCCCTGAGAGCTCTGGAAACACCATATATTTT
>TRBJ2-1|-|many|TRBV7-2
CASSLAGGTGGYNEQFF
TGTGCCAGCAGCTTAGCCGGCGGGACCGGCGGATACAATGAGCAGTTCTTC
>TRBJ1-2|TRBD1|few|TRBV28
CASSSPSGQGNYGYTF
TGTGCCAGCAGTTCTCCCTCGGGACAGGGTAACTATGGCTACACCTTC
>TRBJ2-7|-|many|TRBV7-9
CASSSSGVQNYEQYF
TGTGCCAGCAGCTCCTCGGGAGTACAAAACTACGAGCAGTACTTC
>TRBJ1-1|TRBD1|few|TRBV10-3
CAISDGTGNTEAFF
TGTGCCATCAGTGACGGGACAGGGAACACTGAAGCTTTCTTT
>TRBJ2-3|TRBD2|many|TRBV7-3
CASSRRGGGSTDTQYF
TGTGCCAGCAGCCGCCGGGGCGGGGGTAGCACAGATACGCAGTATTTT
>TRBJ2-2|-|many|TRBV5-5
CASSLFSGPNTGELFF
TGTGCCAGCAGCTTGTTTAGCGGTCCGAACACCGGGGAGCTGTTTTTT
>TRBJ2-3|TRBD2|few|TRBV19
CASSTRTSYSTDTQYF
TGTGCCAGTAGTACGAGGACTAGCTATAGCACAGATACGCAGTATTTT
>TRBJ2-7|-|few|TRBV19
CASSMGGALDEQYF
TGTGCCAGTAGTATGGGGGGGGCGCTGGACGAGCAGTACTTC
>TRBJ1-4|TRBD1|many|TRBV6-2/TRBV6-3
CASSPAGTGHEKLFF
TGTGCCAGCAGCCCCGCCGGGACAGGGCATGAAAAACTGTTTTTT
>TRBJ1-3|TRBD1|many|TRBV12-3/TRBV12-4
CASSLPGQGGNTIYF
TGTGCCAGCAGTTTACCGGGACAGGGTGGAAACACCATATATTTT
>TRBJ2-4|TRBD2|many|TRBV7-2
CASSLDQGSSGNIQYF
TGTGCCAGCAGCTTAGACCAGGGCTCTAGCGGGAACATTCAGTACTTC
>TRBJ1-1|-|-|TRBV20-1
CSARDTSLAARAFF
TGCAGTGCTAGAGATACGAGCCTGGCCGCGCGAGCTTTCTTT
>TRBJ2-7|-|many|TRBV2
CASRATAGGSSYEQYF
TGTGCCAGCAGGGCCACTGCAGGAGGGAGCTCCTACGAGCAGTACTTC
>TRBJ2-7|TRBD2|-|TRBV7-9
CASERGSGTYEQYF
TGTGCCAGCGAGCGGGGCAGCGGAACCTACGAGCAGTACTTC
>TRBJ1-1|-|few|TRBV7-6
CASSLALRGGTEYMNTEAFF
TGTGCCAGCAGCTTAGCGTTGAGAGGAGGTACGGAGTACATGAACACTGAAGCTTTCTTT